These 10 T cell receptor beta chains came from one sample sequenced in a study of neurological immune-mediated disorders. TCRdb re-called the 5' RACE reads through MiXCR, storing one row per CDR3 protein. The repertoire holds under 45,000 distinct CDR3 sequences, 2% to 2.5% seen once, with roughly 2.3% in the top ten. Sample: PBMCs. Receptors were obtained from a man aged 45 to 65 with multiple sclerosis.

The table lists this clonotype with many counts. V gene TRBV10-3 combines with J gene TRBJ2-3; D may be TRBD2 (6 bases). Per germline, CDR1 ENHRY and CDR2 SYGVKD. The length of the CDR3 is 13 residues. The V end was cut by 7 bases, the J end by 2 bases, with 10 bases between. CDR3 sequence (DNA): TGTGCCATCAACGGCGGGGTCACAGATACGCAGTATTTT. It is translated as CAINGGVTDTQYF.

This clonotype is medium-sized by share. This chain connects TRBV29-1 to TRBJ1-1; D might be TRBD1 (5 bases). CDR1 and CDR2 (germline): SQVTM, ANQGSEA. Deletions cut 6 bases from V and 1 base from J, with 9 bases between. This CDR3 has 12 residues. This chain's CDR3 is CSVWRGNTEAFF. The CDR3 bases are TGCAGCGTCTGGAGGGGGAACACTGAAGCTTTCTTT.

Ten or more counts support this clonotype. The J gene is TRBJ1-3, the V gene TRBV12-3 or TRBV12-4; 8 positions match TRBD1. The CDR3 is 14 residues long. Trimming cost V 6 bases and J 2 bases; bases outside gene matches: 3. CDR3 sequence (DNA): TGTGCCAGCAGCCTGACAGGGGCTGGAAACACCATATATTTT. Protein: CASSLTGAGNTIYF.

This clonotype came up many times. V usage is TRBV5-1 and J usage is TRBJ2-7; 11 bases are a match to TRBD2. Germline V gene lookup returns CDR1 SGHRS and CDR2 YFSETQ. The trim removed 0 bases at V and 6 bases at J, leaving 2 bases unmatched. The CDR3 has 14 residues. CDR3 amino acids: CASSLGLAGSEQYF. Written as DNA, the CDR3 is TGCGCCAGCAGCTTGGGACTAGCGGGGAGCGAGCAGTACTTC. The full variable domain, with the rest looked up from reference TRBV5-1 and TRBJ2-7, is KAGVTQTPRYLIKTRGQQVTLSCSPISGHRSVSWYQQTPGQGLQFLFEYFSETQRNKGNFPGRFSGRQFSNSRSEMNVSTLELGDSALYLCASSLGLAGSEQYFGPGTRLTVT.

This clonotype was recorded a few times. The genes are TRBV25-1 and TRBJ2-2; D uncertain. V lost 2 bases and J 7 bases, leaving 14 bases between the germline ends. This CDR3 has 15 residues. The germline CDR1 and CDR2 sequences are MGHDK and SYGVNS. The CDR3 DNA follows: TGTGCCAGCAGTGAAAGGACCAGCCTGGGCGGGGAGCTGTTTTTT. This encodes CASSERTSLGGELFF. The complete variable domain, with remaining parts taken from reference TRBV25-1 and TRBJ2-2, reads EADIYQTPRYLVIGTGKKITLECSQTMGHDKMYWYQQDPGMELHLIHYSYGVNSTEKGDLSSESTVSRIRTEHFPLTLESARPSHTSQYLCASSERTSLGGELFFGEGSRLTVL.

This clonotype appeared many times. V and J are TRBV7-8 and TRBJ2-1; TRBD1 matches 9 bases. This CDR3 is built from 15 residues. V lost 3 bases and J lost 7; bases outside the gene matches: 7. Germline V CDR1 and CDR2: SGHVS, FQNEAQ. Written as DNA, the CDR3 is TGTGCCAGCAGCTTCTCCGGGACAGGGAAAAATGAGCAGTTCTTC. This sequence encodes CASSFSGTGKNEQFF.

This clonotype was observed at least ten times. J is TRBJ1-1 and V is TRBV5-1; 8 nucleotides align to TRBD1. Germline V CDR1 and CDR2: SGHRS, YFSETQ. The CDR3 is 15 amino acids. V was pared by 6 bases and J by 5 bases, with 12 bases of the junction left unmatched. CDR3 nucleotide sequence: TGCGCCAGCACGGGACAGGTAGAGAAGGGGACTGAAGCTTTCTTT. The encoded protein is CASTGQVEKGTEAFF.

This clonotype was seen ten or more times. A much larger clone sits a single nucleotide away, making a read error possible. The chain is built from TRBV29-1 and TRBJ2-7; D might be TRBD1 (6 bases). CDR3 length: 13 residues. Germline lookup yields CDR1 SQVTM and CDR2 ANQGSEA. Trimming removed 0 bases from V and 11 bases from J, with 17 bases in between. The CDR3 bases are TGCAGCGTTGAAGATCGATCGATGGGGGCTAAGTACTTC. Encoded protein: CSVEDRSMGAKYF.

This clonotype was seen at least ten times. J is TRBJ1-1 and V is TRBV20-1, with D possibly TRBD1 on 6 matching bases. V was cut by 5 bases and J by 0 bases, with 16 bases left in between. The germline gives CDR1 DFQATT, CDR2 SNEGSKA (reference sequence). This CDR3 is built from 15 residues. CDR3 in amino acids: CSAWLRGGMNTEAFF. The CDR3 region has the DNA TGCAGTGCTTGGCTCAGGGGCGGCATGAACACTGAAGCTTTCTTT.

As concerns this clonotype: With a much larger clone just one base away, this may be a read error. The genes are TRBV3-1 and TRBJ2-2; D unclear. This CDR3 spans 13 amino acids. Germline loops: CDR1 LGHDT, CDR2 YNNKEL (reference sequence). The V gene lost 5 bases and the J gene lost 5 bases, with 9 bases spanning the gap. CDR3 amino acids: CASSAQETGELFF. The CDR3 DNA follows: TGTGCCAGCAGCGCCCAGGAGACCGGGGAGCTGTTTTTT.